The clone carrying this T cell receptor beta chain came up once. Templates that were synthetic TCR analogs were spiked into each PCR. The protocol was immunoSEQ multiplex PCR, while the TCRdb copy is restricted to in-frame clones and leaves out a portion. The sample yields roughly 46,000 clones, around 85% seen once. The sample comes from a study of PD-L1 blockade in urothelial cancer. On the study more broadly: Administration of atezolizumab to patients began around 2014, at 1,200 mg intravenously every 3 weeks. After treatment start, blood was analyzed at 3 weeks (second dose) and at 6 weeks.

Germline-derived CDR1 and CDR2 are LGHNA and YSLEER. The CDR3 has 16 residues. V was clipped by 0 bases and J by 7 bases; unmatched bases: 5. This sample's time point: peripheral blood 6 weeks after treatment start. The J gene is TRBJ2-1, the V gene TRBV4-3; 11 bases align to TRBD2. Sequenced here: PBMCs, sampled around atezolizumab (anti-PD-L1) treatment. The TCR was taken from a man between 50 and 59 years old with urothelial cancer. CDR3 in amino acids: CASSQERTSGWNEQFF. Written as DNA, the CDR3 is TGCGCCAGCAGCCAAGAAAGGACTAGCGGGTGGAATGAGCAGTTCTTC.